Each of the 30 T cell receptor beta chains below was sequenced from the same sample in a study of cytomegalovirus exposure and HLA in healthy donors. TCRdb's table, derived via immunoSEQ multiplex PCR, lists solely in-frame clones and lacks some. The sample lists 50,000 to 65,000 clones, 95% occurring once. The sample comprised PBMCs. These receptors came from a woman younger than 35 in good health and CMV-seropositive.

This chain uses TRBV11-2 with TRBJ2-7, with 7 bases matching TRBD1. Trimming took 3 bases from V and 1 from J; bases not matched to a gene: 12. In germline, CDR1 is SGHAT, CDR2 FQNNGV. The CDR3 totals 17 residues. CDR3 in amino acids: CASSFPGRRDSSYEQYF. DNA of the CDR3: TGTGCCAGCAGCTTCCCCGGGCGCCGGGACAGTTCCTACGAGCAGTACTTC.

V usage is TRBV7-8 and J usage is TRBJ2-1; 7 bases match TRBD1. Trimming at V came to 5 bases and at J to 7 bases, leaving 5 bases not matched to a gene. This CDR3 comprises 13 residues. CDR1 is SGHVS and CDR2 is FQNEAQ in the germline V gene. CDR3 sequence reads: CASSRDRLNEQFF. For the CDR3, the DNA is TGTGCCAGCAGCCGGGACAGACTAAATGAGCAGTTCTTC.

The rearrangement uses TRBV6-6 and TRBJ1-1; weak D call: TRBD1 (5 bases). The CDR3 runs 15 residues. Germline V gene lookup returns CDR1 MNHNY and CDR2 SVGAGI (reference sequence). V was clipped by 6 bases and J by 1 base, with 15 bases between them. DNA of the CDR3: TGTGCCAGCAGCCCCCGGGGGGAGGGGAACACTGAAGCTTTCTTT. It translates to CASSPRGEGNTEAFF.

The genes are TRBV4-3 and TRBJ1-2; TRBD1 agrees at 10 bases. Germline values: CDR1 LGHNA, CDR2 YSLEER. The CDR3 runs 14 residues. V lost 2 bases to trimming and J lost 8 bases; unmatched junction nucleotides: 5. CDR3 sequence (DNA): TGCGCCAGCAGCCAAAACGGACAGGGGGACGGCTACACCTTC. Encoded protein: CASSQNGQGDGYTF.

This sequence joins TRBV9 and TRBJ2-2; D is uncertain. Trimming removed 3 bases from V and 0 bases from J, with 9 bases in between. The CDR3 is 15 amino acids. Germline CDR1 and CDR2: SGDLS and YYNGEE. The CDR3 is CASSGLGANTGELFF. Here the CDR3 DNA reads TGTGCCAGCAGCGGCCTCGGTGCGAACACCGGGGAGCTGTTTTTT.

V usage is TRBV5-4 and J usage is TRBJ2-7; 10 nucleotides match TRBD1. Germline CDR1 SGHNT, CDR2 YYREEE (reference sequence). V shed 0 bases, J shed 1 base, and the junction held 1 base outside the gene matches. This CDR3 has 15 amino acids. The CDR3 is CASSLAGQGSYEQYF. The CDR3 DNA reads TGTGCCAGCAGCTTGGCGGGACAGGGGTCCTACGAGCAGTACTTC.

The V and J genes are TRBV28 and TRBJ2-7; weak D call: TRBD1 (6 bases). The CDR3 covers 14 residues. V was clipped by 2 bases and J by 3 bases, with 11 bases between them. The germline gives CDR1 MDHEN, CDR2 SYDVKM. CDR3 sequence reads: CASSLGFRGYEQYF. CDR3 nucleotides: TGTGCCAGCAGTTTAGGCTTCAGGGGCTACGAGCAGTACTTC.

The DNA of the CDR3 is TGTGCCAGCAGTGGGGGACTAGCGGGAACCGACGAGCAGTACTTC. This gives the protein CASSGGLAGTDEQYF. The chain is built from TRBV6-5 and TRBJ2-7; 13 bases agree with TRBD2. From germline, CDR1 is MNHEY and CDR2 SVGAGI. V lost 5 bases, J lost 5 bases, and 6 bases stayed unmatched. The CDR3 totals 15 residues.

The rearrangement joins TRBV6-1 to TRBJ1-2; 7 bases match TRBD1. V trimming: 2 bases; J trimming: 5 bases; junction bases outside the gene matches: 5. CDR1 is MNHNS and CDR2 is SASEGT in the germline V gene. CDR3 length: 14 amino acids. For the CDR3, the DNA is TGTGCCAGCAGTGAAAGGACAGGAGAGTATGGCTACACCTTC. It codes for CASSERTGEYGYTF.

The chain has TRBV9 and TRBJ2-1; TRBD1 is a possible D gene (5 bases). Germline values: CDR1 SGDLS, CDR2 YYNGEE. The CDR3 consists of 18 residues. Trimming shortened V by 0 bases and J by 7 bases, and 23 bases separated the two germline ends. The CDR3 loop reads CASSVVDKVFSAQNEQFF. In nucleotides, the CDR3 is TGTGCCAGCAGCGTAGTGGACAAGGTCTTTTCGGCCCAAAATGAGCAGTTCTTC.

V gene TRBV5-4 combines with J gene TRBJ1-6, with TRBD1 as a possible D gene (5 bases). Trimming removed 2 bases from V and 7 bases from J, with 10 bases in between. Germline CDR1 reads SGHNT; CDR2 reads YYREEE (reference sequence). The CDR3 has 14 residues. CDR3 nucleotides: TGTGCCAGCAGCTTAATCCGGGGGAATTCACCCCTCCACTTT. This sequence encodes CASSLIRGNSPLHF.

In DNA, the CDR3 is TGCGCCAGCAGCCAGCACGTAGCGGGCAGTTCCTCGGGCGAGCAGTACTTC. It specifies CASSQHVAGSSSGEQYF. This chain uses TRBV4-3 with TRBJ2-7; 7 bases line up with TRBD2. CDR1 LGHNA and CDR2 YSLEER come from the germline V gene. CDR3 size: 17 residues. The J segment lost 6 bases and the V segment lost 3 bases, leaving 17 bases of the junction unmatched.

CDR3 nucleotides: TGCGCCAGCAGCCAAGAGATGAGGGCTAGCGGACTCGCCCAGTACTTC. Translated, it gives CASSQEMRASGLAQYF. The chain recombines TRBV4-1 with TRBJ2-5, with 7 positions matching TRBD2. This CDR3 contains 16 residues. The ends lost 0 bases at V and 9 bases at J; junction bases unmatched: 13. CDR1 and CDR2 from the germline V gene are MGHRA and YSYEKL.

The chain recombines TRBV19 with TRBJ1-2; D may be TRBD1 (6 bases). Trimming took off 3 bases at V and 8 bases at J, with 13 bases between the two ends. Germline assignment: CDR1 LNHDA and CDR2 SQIVND (reference sequence). The CDR3 has 13 amino acids. The CDR3 DNA sequence: TGTGCCAGTAGTATGAGTACGGACAGCGGCTACACCTTC. Translating gives CASSMSTDSGYTF. Full variable domain (missing parts from reference TRBV19 and TRBJ1-2): DGGITQSPKYLFRKEGQNVTLSCEQNLNHDAMYWYRQDPGQGLRLIYYSQIVNDFQKGDIAEGYSVSREKKESFPLTVTSAQKNPTAFYLCASSMSTDSGYTFGSGTRLTVV.

This clone was counted a few times. The chain combines TRBV18 with TRBJ2-7, with TRBD1 identical over 7 bases. The germline CDR1 and CDR2 sequences are KGHSH and LQKENI. V lost 3 bases, J lost 4 bases, and 6 bases stayed unmatched. The CDR3 extends over 14 amino acids. CDR3 loop: CASSPGQEFYEQYF. CDR3 nucleotide sequence: TGTGCCAGCTCACCTGGACAGGAATTTTACGAGCAGTACTTC.

This sequence joins TRBV7-9 and TRBJ2-7; a possible D gene is TRBD1 (5 bases). Per germline, CDR1 SEHNR and CDR2 FQNEAQ (reference sequence). V gave up 5 bases and J gave up 3 bases, with 11 bases separating them. There are 13 residues in the CDR3. This chain's CDR3 is CASSADTNYEQYF. CDR3 DNA sequence: TGTGCCAGCAGCGCGGACACTAACTACGAGCAGTACTTC.

The rearrangement joins TRBV10-1 to TRBJ2-1; tentative D call: TRBD2 (5 bases). The CDR3 spans 16 residues. In germline, CDR1 is WNHNN, CDR2 SYGVQD (reference sequence). The V gene lost 3 bases and the J gene lost 0 bases, with 12 bases spanning the gap. CDR3 sequence reads: CASSDLGGSSYNEQFF. For the CDR3, the DNA is TGCGCCAGCAGTGACCTCGGAGGAAGCTCCTACAATGAGCAGTTCTTC.

The genes are TRBV6-6 and TRBJ1-4, with D hard to call. The CDR3 has 16 amino acids. Germline V lookup: CDR1 MNHNY, CDR2 SVGAGI (reference sequence). The V and J ends lost 4 bases and 4 bases respectively, with 16 bases between them. This CDR3 reads CASSSPRSFYNEKLFF. The DNA for the CDR3 is TGTGCCAGCAGTTCTCCCAGGTCTTTTTATAATGAAAAACTGTTTTTT.

The chain uses TRBV6-6 and TRBJ1-1; a weak D match, TRBD1 (6 bases). Germline CDR1 MNHNY, CDR2 SVGAGI (reference sequence). V dropped 5 bases and J dropped 3 bases, with 19 bases sitting between them. This CDR3 is built from 16 residues. CDR3 nucleotides: TGTGCCAGCAGTCAGGGTACAGGGTCCTTTGACACTGAAGCTTTCTTT. Translated, it gives CASSQGTGSFDTEAFF.

V usage is TRBV2 and J usage is TRBJ1-5, with 10 bases matching TRBD1. Germline V gives CDR1 SNHLY, CDR2 FYNNEI. Trimming cost V 4 bases and J 5 bases; bases outside gene matches: 5. The CDR3 sequence is 15 residues long. The CDR3 DNA reads TGTGCCAGCAGTGGGGGACAGGGGTTCGATCAGCCCCAGCATTTT. This gives the protein CASSGGQGFDQPQHF.

The genes are TRBV5-1 and TRBJ2-7, with TRBD2 as a possible D gene (5 bases). Germline loops: CDR1 SGHRS, CDR2 YFSETQ. CDR3 length: 15 amino acids. V was pared by 3 bases and J by 0 bases, with 13 bases between. The CDR3 DNA sequence: TGCGCCAGCAGCTCCCAGCGGAATCCCTCCTACGAGCAGTACTTC. It is translated as CASSSQRNPSYEQYF.

This chain joins TRBV7-2 and TRBJ2-7; D possibly corresponds to TRBD2 (5 bases). Germline CDR1 reads SGHTA; CDR2 reads FQGNSA. The CDR3 runs to 12 residues. V lost 3 bases to trimming and J lost 4 bases, with 7 bases between them. The CDR3 here is CASSFGSYEQYF. The CDR3 nucleotides are TGTGCCAGCAGCTTTGGGAGTTACGAGCAGTACTTC.

V usage is TRBV2 and J usage is TRBJ2-2; no clear D. V was cut by 6 bases and J by 8 bases, with 10 bases left in between. Germline CDR1 SNHLY, CDR2 FYNNEI. CDR3 length: 12 amino acids. The DNA of the CDR3 is TGTGCCAGCAGCGCGGATACGGGGGAGCTGTTTTTT. Protein: CASSADTGELFF.

The genes are TRBV27 and TRBJ1-2; D is undetermined. Trimming left V 0 bases short and J 4 bases short, with 6 bases between. The CDR3 loop spans 13 amino acids. Germline lookup yields CDR1 MNHEY and CDR2 SMNVEV (reference sequence). CDR3 loop: CASSLSGLYGYTF. The CDR3 bases are TGTGCCAGCAGTTTATCGGGCCTCTATGGCTACACCTTC.

The V gene is TRBV5-1, the J gene TRBJ2-3; D not certain. The CDR3 spans 13 residues. Between the trimmed V and J ends, which lost 5 bases and 2 bases, there was a span of 9 bases. CDR1 is SGHRS and CDR2 is YFSETQ in the germline V gene. The CDR3 bases are TGCGCCAGCAGAGTGGGCCCCACAGATACGCAGTATTTT. The encoded protein is CASRVGPTDTQYF.

This rearrangement joins TRBV27 to TRBJ2-2; tentatively, D is TRBD1 (6 bases). V shed 5 bases and J shed 3 bases, with 13 bases lying between them. Germline CDR1 is MNHEY and CDR2 is SMNVEV (reference sequence). The CDR3 extends over 15 amino acids. The CDR3 is CASSPWGRDTGELFF. Written as DNA, the CDR3 is TGTGCCAGCAGTCCGTGGGGGCGGGACACCGGGGAGCTGTTTTTT.

This chain joins TRBV6-5 and TRBJ2-3; 8 bases match TRBD2. Trimming cost V 7 bases and J 6 bases; bases outside gene matches: 3. CDR1 is MNHEY and CDR2 is SVGAGI in the germline V gene. The CDR3 runs to 12 residues. The CDR3 coding sequence is TGTGCCAGCATGGAGCGGGGGGATACGCAGTATTTT. This gives the protein CASMERGDTQYF.

The J gene is TRBJ2-1, the V gene TRBV4-2, with D maybe TRBD2 (5 bases). This CDR3 has 14 amino acids. V gave up 4 bases and J gave up 6 bases, with 13 bases separating them. In germline, CDR1 is LGHNA, CDR2 YNFKEQ. The CDR3 loop is CASSPSAGFNEQFF. The CDR3 bases are TGTGCCAGCAGCCCCTCTGCGGGCTTCAATGAGCAGTTCTTC.

This chain joins TRBV11-2 and TRBJ1-1, with D hard to call. In germline, CDR1 is SGHAT, CDR2 FQNNGV. Trimming left V 0 bases short and J 2 bases short, with 7 bases between. CDR3 length: 14 amino acids. CDR3 in amino acids: CASSLDRLNTEAFF. The CDR3 DNA reads as TGTGCCAGCAGCTTAGACAGACTAAACACTGAAGCTTTCTTT.

The V call is TRBV27, the J call TRBJ1-6, with 8 bases matching TRBD1. The germline V gene encodes CDR1 MNHEY and CDR2 SMNVEV (reference sequence). The V gene end was trimmed by 4 bases and the J gene end by 9 bases; junction bases not matched to a gene: 8. The CDR3 consists of 15 residues. The CDR3 loop reads CASSSFQGAFSPLHF. The CDR3 nucleotides read TGTGCCAGCAGTTCTTTCCAGGGGGCGTTTTCACCCCTCCACTTT.